This T cell receptor beta chain comes out of a study of Ad26.COV2.S vaccination and SARS-CoV-2 variants. At the level of the study: Ad26.COV2.S, an intramuscular injection, was given once or twice 56 days apart.

Trimming took 5 bases from V and 2 from J; bases not matched to a gene: 4. The germline V gene encodes CDR1 SEHNR and CDR2 FQNEAQ (reference sequence). The CDR3 runs 14 residues. On this clone itself: Its antigen is undetermined.

Only in-frame clones appear in the TCRdb table, and some are missing; sequencing was by immunoSEQ multiplex PCR. In the table there are a few hundred thousand clones, approximately 90% of which are singletons. Treatment noted: some 20 received Ad26.COV2.S at low or high dose, single or two shots; roughly 5 received placebo; per-sample allocation not given. Material that was analyzed had been drawn on day 63 after the first vaccine or placebo injection. General study findings and limits: Spike-specific CD8+ and CD4+ T cell responses reportedly showed substantial breadth after vaccination. Across vaccine and placebo recipients, the breadth of non-spike TCRs was similar. Analyses that measured TCR breadth and depth may have underestimated total T cell responses.

This chain joins TRBV7-9 and TRBJ2-5; 8 nucleotides line up with TRBD2. The sequencing here drew on peripheral blood, taken in a trial of Ad26.COV2.S vaccine versus placebo. This TCR derives from a person aged 18-65 years who received the Ad26.COV2.S COVID-19 vaccine or a placebo. The CDR3, as DNA: TGTGCCAGCAGCCCCACTAGCGGTCAAGAGACCCAGTACTTC. Its translation: CASSPTSGQETQYF.